Below are 15 T cell receptor beta chains sequenced from a single sample in a study of blood T cells in healthy people across ages. It was with a sample-barcoded 5' primer and a J-beta primer mix that a second PCR of about 6 to 12 cycles was run. TCRdb called the 5' RACE reads again in MiXCR, with one record for every CDR3 protein. The data show 650,000 to 1,000,000 distinct CDR3 sequences, around 45% seen once. The sequenced sample was blood. The receptors shown here come from an elderly man in good health.

The genes are TRBV7-6 and TRBJ1-4; the D is unclear. V shed 5 bases and J shed 0 bases, with 10 bases lying between them. The CDR3 sequence is 15 residues long. The germline V gene encodes CDR1 SGHVS and CDR2 FNYEAQ. CDR3 bases: TGTGCCAGCAGCCCTGGCACTGCAACTAATGAAAAACTGTTTTTT. It encodes CASSPGTATNEKLFF.

The V call is TRBV29-1, the J call TRBJ1-1, with 7 bases lining up with TRBD1. The V segment lost 6 bases and the J segment 1 base; nucleotides outside the gene matches: 5. This CDR3 is built from 13 residues. Germline CDR1 SQVTM, CDR2 ANQGSEA. CDR3 region: CSVTAGGNTEAFF. The DNA for the CDR3 is TGCAGCGTCACAGCAGGGGGGAACACTGAAGCTTTCTTT.

The chain combines TRBV5-1 with TRBJ2-1; 12 bases are shared with TRBD2. CDR1 is SGHRS and CDR2 is YFSETQ in the germline V gene. V dropped 4 bases and J dropped 7; count of bases not matched to a gene: 6. The CDR3 covers 15 residues. Written as DNA, the CDR3 is TGCGCCAGCAGCCTTATGACTAGCGGGAGAAATGAGCAGTTCTTC. Translated, it gives CASSLMTSGRNEQFF.

This CDR3 is CATRLAGQTDTQYF. The CDR3 DNA sequence: TGTGCCACTCGACTAGCGGGGCAAACAGATACGCAGTATTTT. The chain joins TRBV6-5 to TRBJ2-3; 11 bases are a match to TRBD2. The CDR3 runs 14 residues. Germline V gene lookup returns CDR1 MNHEY and CDR2 SVGAGI. Trimming at V came to 10 bases and at J to 3 bases, leaving 6 bases not matched to a gene.

The rearrangement uses TRBV2 and TRBJ2-5, with D possibly TRBD2 on 6 matching bases. Trimming shortened V by 3 bases and J by 11 bases, and 19 bases separated the two germline ends. Germline CDR1 reads SNHLY; CDR2 reads FYNNEI. The CDR3 consists of 14 residues. This CDR3 is CASSDGTGRNEQYF. The CDR3, as DNA: TGTGCCAGCAGTGATGGGACTGGTCGGAATGAGCAGTACTTC.

There are a few counts of this clonotype. V gene TRBV3-1 combines with J gene TRBJ2-5; TRBD2 is a possible D gene (6 bases). This CDR3 has 14 amino acids. The ends were cut back, 3 bases at V and 0 bases at J, with 8 bases in the middle. Germline V gene sequence: CDR1 LGHDT, CDR2 YNNKEL (reference sequence). The CDR3 reads CASSHRTNQETQYF. For the CDR3, the DNA is TGTGCCAGCAGCCACCGGACTAACCAAGAGACCCAGTACTTC.

This clonotype showed up just a few times. The rearrangement joins TRBV12-3 or TRBV12-4 to TRBJ2-1, with 10 bases fitting TRBD2. This CDR3 comprises 14 residues. V lost 8 bases, J lost 3 bases, and 4 bases stayed unmatched. Here the CDR3 reads CASCGLAVYNEQFF. The CDR3 nucleotides are TGTGCCAGCTGCGGACTAGCGGTCTACAATGAGCAGTTCTTC.

V gene TRBV30 combines with J gene TRBJ2-7, with 7 bases fitting TRBD1. The junction had 2 bases not matched to a gene; V was cut back by 2 bases and J by 1 base. The CDR3 runs 13 residues. Germline loops: CDR1 GTSNPN, CDR2 SVGIG (reference sequence). The CDR3 is CAWSRDSSYEQYF. DNA for the CDR3: TGTGCCTGGAGTAGGGACAGTTCCTACGAGCAGTACTTC.

The V and J genes are TRBV7-2 and TRBJ2-1; D uncertain. The ends were cut back, 4 bases at V and 0 bases at J, with 10 bases in the middle. The germline CDR1 and CDR2 sequences are SGHTA and FQGNSA. CDR3 length: 15 residues. As DNA, the CDR3 is TGTGCCAGCAGCTCCGACCAGAACTCCTACAATGAGCAGTTCTTC. Translated: CASSSDQNSYNEQFF.

This clonotype turned up a few times. J is TRBJ1-6 and V is TRBV12-3 or TRBV12-4; tentatively, D is TRBD1 (5 bases). The CDR3 covers 15 residues. The germline V and J ends were trimmed by 5 bases and 5 bases, with 13 bases remaining between them. The CDR3 bases are TGTGCCAGCAGTCCGCTCCGGGGGAATAATTCACCCCTCCACTTT. Encoded protein: CASSPLRGNNSPLHF.

This clonotype was seen a handful of times. Since a much larger clone is just one base distant, this may be a read error. The rearrangement joins TRBV7-6 to TRBJ2-1, with D possibly TRBD1 on 5 matching bases. The CDR3 is 16 amino acids. CDR1 SGHVS and CDR2 FNYEAQ come from the germline V gene. The V and J ends lost 5 bases and 0 bases respectively, with 14 bases between them. CDR3: CASSTEGVSSYNEQFF. The CDR3, as DNA: TGTGCCAGCAGCACAGAAGGGGTTAGCTCCTACAATGAGCAGTTCTTC. The whole variable domain, remainder taken from reference TRBV7-6 and TRBJ2-1, is GAGVSQSPRYKVTKRGQDVALRCDPISGHVSLYWYRQALGQGPEFLTYFNYEAQQDKSGLPNDRFSAERPEGSISTLTIQRTEQRDSAMYRCASSTEGVSSYNEQFFGPGTRLTVL.

This clonotype showed up just once. This rearrangement joins TRBV6-5 to TRBJ1-2, with 7 bases lining up with TRBD1. The CDR3 has 12 amino acids. Germline-derived CDR1 and CDR2 are MNHEY and SVGAGI. Unmatched junction bases numbered 4, after V lost 5 bases and J lost 7 bases. CDR3 sequence (DNA): TGTGCCAGCAGTGACAGGGCAGGTGGCTACACCTTC. Its translation: CASSDRAGGYTF.

J is TRBJ1-1 and V is TRBV20-1; D unresolved. Trimming removed 0 bases from V and 7 bases from J, with 9 bases in between. The CDR3 sequence is 12 residues long. Germline V gene data show CDR1 as DFQATT and CDR2 as SNEGSKA (reference sequence). CDR3 in DNA: TGCAGTGCTAGAGACGGCTTGGGTGAAGCTTTCTTT. This sequence encodes CSARDGLGEAFF.

Regarding this clonotype: This may be a read error, as it is one base from a much larger clone. CDR3 region: CVSSSRQGAPNQPQHF. The CDR3 DNA sequence: TGTGTCAGCAGCTCTAGACAGGGCGCCCCGAATCAGCCCCAGCATTTT. The V gene is TRBV4-2, the J gene TRBJ1-5, with TRBD1 identical over 7 bases. This CDR3 comprises 16 residues. Germline-derived CDR1 and CDR2 are LGHNA and YNFKEQ.

V and J are TRBV4-2 and TRBJ1-2; D call uncertain. The CDR3 is made up of 14 amino acids. The germline CDR1 and CDR2 sequences are LGHNA and YNFKEQ. Trimming cost V 4 bases and J 2 bases, with 11 bases left between them. The CDR3 nucleotides are TGTGCCAGCAGCCCCCGGGCCTCCAACTATGGCTACACCTTC. Amino acids: CASSPRASNYGYTF.